The rows below give T cell receptor beta chains drawn from one sample of a study of blood T cells in healthy people across ages. Using its own MiXCR run on the 5' RACE reads, TCRdb lists one record per CDR3 protein. Altogether approximately 900,000 distinct CDR3 sequences are present, around 48% being singletons, with the ten largest covering 13%. Sequencing used blood. These receptors came from a man aged 25-45 years in good health. Each CDR3 is given with its conserved first and last residue. D genes are given only for firm matches. The size field is filled for only some rows; it gives once, few, many or a size class.

clone size: .; D gene: .; V gene: TRBV7-9; J gene: TRBJ2-4; CDR3 protein: CASSTASELAKNIQYF; CDR3 DNA: TGTGCCAGCAGCACTGCTAGCGAATTAGCCAAAAACATTCAGTACTTC
clone size: .; D gene: .; V gene: TRBV6-4; J gene: TRBJ2-1; CDR3 protein: CASSDERGSYNEQFF; CDR3 DNA: TGTGCCAGCAGTGACGAGAGGGGCTCCTACAATGAGCAGTTCTTC
clone size: .; D gene: .; V gene: TRBV4-3; J gene: TRBJ2-1; CDR3 protein: CASSRETGSYNEQFF; CDR3 DNA: TGCGCCAGCAGCCGCGAGACAGGCTCCTACAATGAGCAGTTCTTC
clone size: .; D gene: .; V gene: TRBV4-2; J gene: TRBJ1-1; CDR3 protein: CASSQDGVSNTEAFF; CDR3 DNA: TGTGCCAGCAGCCAAGATGGTGTCAGTAACACTGAAGCTTTCTTT
clone size: .; D gene: .; V gene: TRBV28; J gene: TRBJ2-1; CDR3 protein: CASSPGGPSPNEQFF; CDR3 DNA: TGTGCCAGCAGCCCCGGGGGACCTTCCCCCAATGAGCAGTTCTTC
clone size: few; D gene: TRBD1; V gene: TRBV6-5; J gene: TRBJ1-5; CDR3 protein: CASRPPGQGNQPQHF; CDR3 DNA: TGTGCCAGCAGGCCACCGGGACAGGGGAATCAGCCCCAGCATTTT
clone size: .; D gene: TRBD1; V gene: TRBV20-1; J gene: TRBJ1-2; CDR3 protein: CSATRDRGNYGYTF; CDR3 DNA: TGCAGTGCTACCCGGGACAGAGGCAACTATGGCTACACCTTC
clone size: .; D gene: TRBD1; V gene: TRBV4-3; J gene: TRBJ2-7; CDR3 protein: CASSQEGQGLSYEQYF; CDR3 DNA: TGCGCCAGCAGCCAAGAAGGACAGGGCCTCTCCTACGAGCAGTACTTC
clone size: few; D gene: .; V gene: TRBV12-3/TRBV12-4; J gene: TRBJ2-3; CDR3 protein: CASSFRDLGDTQYF; CDR3 DNA: TGTGCCAGCAGTTTCCGGGACCTGGGAGATACGCAGTATTTT
clone size: .; D gene: TRBD2; V gene: TRBV20-1; J gene: TRBJ2-5; CDR3 protein: CSAPERGQETQYF; CDR3 DNA: TGCAGTGCTCCCGAGCGGGGGCAAGAGACCCAGTACTTC
clone size: .; D gene: .; V gene: TRBV6-1; J gene: TRBJ2-2; CDR3 protein: CASRDTLTGELFF; CDR3 DNA: TGTGCCAGCAGGGATACCCTCACCGGGGAGCTGTTTTTT
clone size: .; D gene: .; V gene: TRBV6-5; J gene: TRBJ1-4; CDR3 protein: CASSYSAHPGEKLFF; CDR3 DNA: TGTGCCAGCAGTTACTCGGCCCACCCCGGGGAAAAACTGTTTTTT
clone size: few; D gene: .; V gene: TRBV6-6; J gene: TRBJ2-1; CDR3 protein: CASSFYRGQSSYNEQFF; CDR3 DNA: TGTGCCAGCAGTTTTTACCGTGGACAGAGCTCCTACAATGAGCAGTTCTTC
clone size: .; D gene: .; V gene: TRBV27; J gene: TRBJ1-5; CDR3 protein: CASSFGPGNQPQHF; CDR3 DNA: TGTGCCAGCAGTTTCGGGCCGGGGAATCAGCCCCAGCATTTT
clone size: .; D gene: .; V gene: TRBV12-3/TRBV12-4; J gene: TRBJ2-7; CDR3 protein: CASRSSGNSYEQYF; CDR3 DNA: TGTGCCAGCAGATCCTCTGGCAACTCCTACGAGCAGTACTTC
clone size: few; D gene: .; V gene: TRBV5-1; J gene: TRBJ1-4; CDR3 protein: CASSLSVQRTTNEKLFF; CDR3 DNA: TGCGCCAGCAGCTTGAGTGTCCAGCGCACAACTAATGAAAAACTGTTTTTT